This T cell receptor beta chain was captured in a study of cytomegalovirus exposure and HLA in healthy donors. Study findings and constraints: Per published reports, the classifier diagnosed cytomegalovirus status with high specificity and sensitivity.

V was trimmed by 4 bases and J by 4 bases, leaving 7 bases between them. This CDR3 has 12 residues. Germline loops: CDR1 MGHDK, CDR2 SYGVNS. 60 Vbeta and 13 Jbeta primers were used in PCR. Per the study methods: Around 76 million unique TCR beta chains, roughly 10 million shared, were counted in a later analysis. Here immunoSEQ multiplex PCR was the method, and the copy in TCRdb shows in-frame clones only, minus some. The V and J calls and clone size were taken over from that table, and D and trimming were inferred from the DNA. The table has roughly 56,000 clones, around 82% seen once. Details on this clone: What it binds is unknown.

The source of this sequence is a boy between 10 and 17 years old in good health and CMV-seropositive. This sequence joins TRBV25-1 and TRBJ2-5; weak D call: TRBD1 (5 bases). The source material was PBMCs. The CDR3 sequence is CASSGQGETQYF. CDR3 in DNA: TGTGCCAGCAGTGGGCAGGGAGAGACCCAGTACTTC.